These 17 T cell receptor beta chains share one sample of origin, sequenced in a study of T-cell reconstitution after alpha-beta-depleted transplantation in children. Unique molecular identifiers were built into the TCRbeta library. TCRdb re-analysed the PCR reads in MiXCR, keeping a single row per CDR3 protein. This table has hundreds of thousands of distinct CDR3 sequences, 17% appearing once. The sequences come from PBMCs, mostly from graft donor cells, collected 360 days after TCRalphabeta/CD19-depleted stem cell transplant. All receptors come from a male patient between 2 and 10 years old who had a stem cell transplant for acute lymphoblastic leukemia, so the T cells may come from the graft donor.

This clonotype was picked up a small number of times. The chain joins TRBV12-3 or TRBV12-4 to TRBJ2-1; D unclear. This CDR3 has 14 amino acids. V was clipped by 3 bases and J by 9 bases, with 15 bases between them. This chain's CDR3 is CASSFSLEGTEQFF. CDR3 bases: TGTGCCAGCAGTTTTAGTCTGGAAGGTACTGAGCAGTTCTTC.

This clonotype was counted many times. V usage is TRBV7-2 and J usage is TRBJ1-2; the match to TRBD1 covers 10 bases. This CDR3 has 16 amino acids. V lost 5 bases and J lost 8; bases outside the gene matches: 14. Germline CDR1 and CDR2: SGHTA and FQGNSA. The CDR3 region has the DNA TGTGCCAGCAGCCCCCGGGACAGGGGTCCCTTCGGAGGCTACACCTTC. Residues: CASSPRDRGPFGGYTF.

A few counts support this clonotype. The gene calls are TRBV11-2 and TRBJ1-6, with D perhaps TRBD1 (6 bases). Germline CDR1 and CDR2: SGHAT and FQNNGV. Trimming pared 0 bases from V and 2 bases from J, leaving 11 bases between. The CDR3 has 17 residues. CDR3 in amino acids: CASSLDLGGTYNSPLHF. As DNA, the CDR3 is TGTGCCAGCAGCTTAGATCTGGGGGGCACCTATAATTCACCCCTCCACTTT.

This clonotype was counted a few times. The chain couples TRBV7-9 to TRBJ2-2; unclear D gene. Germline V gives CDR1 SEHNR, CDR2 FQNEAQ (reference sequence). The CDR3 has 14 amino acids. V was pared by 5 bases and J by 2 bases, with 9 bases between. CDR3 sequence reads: CASSPRPNTGELFF. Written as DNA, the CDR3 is TGTGCCAGCAGCCCCCGACCTAACACCGGGGAGCTGTTTTTT.

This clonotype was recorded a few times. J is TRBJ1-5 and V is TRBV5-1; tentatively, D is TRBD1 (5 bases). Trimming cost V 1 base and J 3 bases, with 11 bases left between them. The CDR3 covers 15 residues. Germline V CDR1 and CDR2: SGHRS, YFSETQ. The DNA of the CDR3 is TGCGCCAGCAGCTTGTCGGGGCCGAACAATCAGCCCCAGCATTTT. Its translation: CASSLSGPNNQPQHF.

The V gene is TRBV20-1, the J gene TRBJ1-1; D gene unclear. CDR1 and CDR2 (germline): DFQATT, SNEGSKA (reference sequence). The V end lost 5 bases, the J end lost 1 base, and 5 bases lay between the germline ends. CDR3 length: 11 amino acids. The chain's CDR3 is CSARQNTEAFF. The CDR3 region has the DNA TGCAGTGCTCGACAGAACACTGAAGCTTTCTTT.

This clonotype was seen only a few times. DNA of the CDR3: TGCGCCAGCAGCTCCCAGGTAGGGACAGTCTTCTCCTACGAGCAGTACTTC. It translates to CASSSQVGTVFSYEQYF. This chain uses TRBV5-1 with TRBJ2-7, with 7 bases that match TRBD1. There are 17 residues in the CDR3. Germline V CDR1 and CDR2: SGHRS, YFSETQ. The V gene end was trimmed by 3 bases and the J gene end by 0 bases; junction bases not matched to a gene: 12.

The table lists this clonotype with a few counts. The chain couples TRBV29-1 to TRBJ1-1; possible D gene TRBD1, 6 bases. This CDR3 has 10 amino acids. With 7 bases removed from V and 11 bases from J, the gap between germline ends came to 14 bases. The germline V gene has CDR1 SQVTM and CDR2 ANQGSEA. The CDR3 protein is CSATGPWAFF. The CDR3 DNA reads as TGCAGCGCGACAGGTCCGTGGGCTTTCTTT.

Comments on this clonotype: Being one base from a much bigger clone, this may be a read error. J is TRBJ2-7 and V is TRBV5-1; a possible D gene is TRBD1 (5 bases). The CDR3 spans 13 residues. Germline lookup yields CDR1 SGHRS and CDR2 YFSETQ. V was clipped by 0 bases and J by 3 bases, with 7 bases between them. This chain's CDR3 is CASSLDRNYEQYF. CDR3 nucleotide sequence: TGCGCCAGCAGCTTGGACAGGAACTACGAGCAGTACTTC. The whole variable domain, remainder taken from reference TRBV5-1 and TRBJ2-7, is KAGVTQTPRYLIKTRGQQVTLSCSPISGHRSVSWYQQTPGQGLQFLFEYFSETQRNKGNFPGRFSGRQFSNSRSEMNVSTLELGDSALYLCASSLDRNYEQYFGPGTRLTVT.

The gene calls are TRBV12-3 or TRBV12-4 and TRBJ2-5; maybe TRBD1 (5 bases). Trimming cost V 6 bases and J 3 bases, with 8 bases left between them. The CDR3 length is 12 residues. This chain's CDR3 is CASRDNKETQYF. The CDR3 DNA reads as TGTGCCAGCAGGGACAACAAAGAGACCCAGTACTTC.

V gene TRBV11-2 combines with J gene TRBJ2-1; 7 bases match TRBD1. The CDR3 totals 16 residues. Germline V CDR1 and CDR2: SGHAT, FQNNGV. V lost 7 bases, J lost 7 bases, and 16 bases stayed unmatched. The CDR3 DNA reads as TGTGCCAGCACCCAGAATACCGGGACAGAGTATAATGAGCAGTTCTTC. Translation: CASTQNTGTEYNEQFF.

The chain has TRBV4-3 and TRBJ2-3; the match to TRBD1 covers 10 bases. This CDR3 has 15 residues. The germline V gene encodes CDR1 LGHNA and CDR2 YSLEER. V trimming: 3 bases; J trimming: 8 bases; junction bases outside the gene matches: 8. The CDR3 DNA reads TGCGCCAGCAGCCACTCGACAGGGGGCTTGGGTACGCAGTATTTT. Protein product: CASSHSTGGLGTQYF.

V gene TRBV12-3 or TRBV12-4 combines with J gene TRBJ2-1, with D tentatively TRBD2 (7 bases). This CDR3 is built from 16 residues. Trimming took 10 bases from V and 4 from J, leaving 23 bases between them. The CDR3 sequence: CATGGGVPSRYNEQFF. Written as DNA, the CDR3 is TGTGCCACGGGGGGCGGGGTCCCCTCTAGGTACAATGAGCAGTTCTTC.

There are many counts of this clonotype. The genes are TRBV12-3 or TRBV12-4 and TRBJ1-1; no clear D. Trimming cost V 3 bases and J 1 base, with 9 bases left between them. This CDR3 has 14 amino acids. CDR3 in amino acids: CASSFEAWNTEAFF. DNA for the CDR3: TGTGCCAGCAGTTTCGAGGCCTGGAACACTGAAGCTTTCTTT.

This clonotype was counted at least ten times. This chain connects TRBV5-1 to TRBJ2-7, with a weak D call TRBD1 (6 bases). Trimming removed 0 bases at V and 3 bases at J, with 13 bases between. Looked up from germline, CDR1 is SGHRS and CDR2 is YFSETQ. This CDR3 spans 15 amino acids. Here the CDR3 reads CASSLAGDFNYEQYF. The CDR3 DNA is TGCGCCAGCAGCTTGGCAGGGGATTTCAACTACGAGCAGTACTTC.

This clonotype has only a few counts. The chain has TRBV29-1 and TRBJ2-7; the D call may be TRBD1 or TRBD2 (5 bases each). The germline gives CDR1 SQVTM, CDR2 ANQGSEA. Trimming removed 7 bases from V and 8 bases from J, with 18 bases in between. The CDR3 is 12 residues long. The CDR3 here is CSATGQPGQQYF. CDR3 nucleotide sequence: TGCAGCGCCACGGGCCAACCGGGACAGCAGTACTTC.

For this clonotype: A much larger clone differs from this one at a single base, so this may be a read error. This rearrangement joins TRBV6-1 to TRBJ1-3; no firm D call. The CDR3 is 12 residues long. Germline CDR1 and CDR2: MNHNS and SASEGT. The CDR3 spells CASSELVNTLYF. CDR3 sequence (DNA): TGTGCCAGCAGTGAACTGGTAAACACCCTATATTTT.